These T cell receptor beta chains were read from a single sample in a study of CD8+ T cells in alopecia areata. Assay used: immunoSEQ multiplex PCR; TCRdb lists only in-frame clones, some missing. The profile shows under 95,000 clones, around 70% of them singletons. The starting material was CD8+ T cells sorted from blood, obtained between weeks 43 and 45, from a patient treated with tofacitinib. The receptors derive from a human donor with alopecia areata. CDR3s leave out the opening cysteine and the closing phenylalanine or tryptophan. A row's size may be missing; if present it is once, few, many or a size class.

v_gene,abundance,CDR3aa
TRBV12-5,NA,ASGLAITGRFSTDTQY
TRBV6-5,once,ASSYSSGQLSYEQY
TRBV4-1,NA,ASSHGQGAYEQY
TRBV28,once,ASSLRGREQY
TRBV2,once,ASSEDRSSEQY
TRBV5-6,NA,ASSLYRAGTEAF
TRBV7-9,NA,ASSFGSATGANVLT
TRBV9,NA,ASSVADRAYGYT
TRBV9,NA,ASSVSGTGFSSEAF
TRBV10-3,NA,AISLDKTGGTEAF
TRBV13,NA,ASSLYRASGNTIY
TRBV30,NA,AWSVSERTEAF
TRBV29-1,NA,SVWDTGNTGELF
TRBV7-2,NA,ASSLVGAETYEQY
TRBV7-2,NA,ASSQLSGTAYEQY
TRBV9,few,ASSPGQGATYEQY
TRBV10-3,few,AIRDGNYGYT
TRBV29-1,NA,SVAGIYGYT
TRBV4-3,NA,ASSQPH
TRBV19,NA,ASSPGQVNEQF
TRBV6-5,NA,ASSIGQGAYEQY
TRBV2,few,ASTETGTSSTDTQY
TRBV10-3,NA,AISEPYFDRGQNEQY
TRBV12-5,NA,ASGLVTGGLFETQY
TRBV11-1,NA,ASSLGGQVTYEQY
TRBV19,NA,ASSFGGSNYGYT
TRBV9,few,ASSPGPTDTQY
TRBV4-3,NA,ASSQARRDTEAF
TRBV29-1,NA,SVGGGQDYGYT
TRBV4-3,NA,ASSQGLEAMTDTQY
TRBV7-3,NA,ATAGGPGDTQY
TRBV7-9,few,ASSPLSGGNQETQY
TRBV28,NA,ASRTSLAADTQY
TRBV14,NA,ASSQDSGTASNEQF
TRBV4-3,few,ASSQGAREGDGYT
TRBV6-5,NA,ASSQGGNGYT
TRBV30,NA,AWIQGVEQY
TRBV9,NA,ASSVGGTGGNEQF
TRBV5-1,NA,ASKPGRQGLNTEAF
TRBV11-2,few,ASSGANIQY
TRBV15,NA,ATSTRPGLANTDTQY
TRBV19,NA,ASSMDRGHGQPQH
TRBV5-6,NA,ASSSGPRAGTEAF
TRBV27,NA,ASSFTGRVGRNEQF
TRBV5-1,once,ASSLGTGGTGELF
TRBV29-1,few,SVVPRGTEAF
TRBV20-1,NA,SASINSTQY
TRBV7-9,NA,ASSLVDRVNTEAF
TRBV4-3,NA,ASSLDTGTAGELF
TRBV11-2,few,ASSLSNRGQY
TRBV2,NA,ASGRGRAVQRYT
TRBV7-2,NA,ASSPRLRVRTGELF
TRBV5-4,NA,ANKPTGQVQETQY
TRBV27,NA,ASSSHSDSWNYEQY
TRBV2,NA,ASSERYEQY
TRBV30,NA,AWDTGTGDHEQY
TRBV6-6,NA,ASSYEQGSSYEQY
TRBV30,NA,AWSPTGAHEQY
TRBV7-8,few,ASSALRDRAGYT